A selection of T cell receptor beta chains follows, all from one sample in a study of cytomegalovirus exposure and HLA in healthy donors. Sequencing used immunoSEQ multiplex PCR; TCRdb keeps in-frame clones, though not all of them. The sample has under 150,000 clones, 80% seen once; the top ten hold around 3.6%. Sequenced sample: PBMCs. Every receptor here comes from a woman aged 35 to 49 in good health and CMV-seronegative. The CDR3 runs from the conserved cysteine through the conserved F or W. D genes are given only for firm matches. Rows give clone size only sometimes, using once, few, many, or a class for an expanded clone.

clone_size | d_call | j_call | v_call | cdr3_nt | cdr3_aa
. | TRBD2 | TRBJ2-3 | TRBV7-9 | TGTGCCAGCAGCGCTAGCGGGAGTAGCACAGATACGCAGTATTTT | CASSASGSSTDTQYF
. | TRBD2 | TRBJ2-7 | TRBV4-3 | TGCGCCAGCAGCCAAGAAGGTCCGACGGGACTAGCGGCGGAAGAGCAGTACTTC | CASSQEGPTGLAAEEQYF
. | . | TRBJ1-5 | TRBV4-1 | TGCGCCAGCAGCCAGGCTGTGGATCAGCCCCAGCATTTT | CASSQAVDQPQHF
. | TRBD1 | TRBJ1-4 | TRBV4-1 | TGCGCCAGCAGCCAAGACCGGGGACAGGGTAATGAAAAACTGTTTTTT | CASSQDRGQGNEKLFF
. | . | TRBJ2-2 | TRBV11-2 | TGTGCCAGCAGCTCCGAAAAAGAGATGGCCGGGGAGCTGTTTTTT | CASSSEKEMAGELFF
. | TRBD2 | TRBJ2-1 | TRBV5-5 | TGTGCCAGCAGCTTGACGGGTAGCGGGACCACCATTGGTCAGTTCTTC | CASSLTGSGTTIGQFF
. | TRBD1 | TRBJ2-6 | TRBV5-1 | TGCGCCAGCAGCTTACAGGGGGCTGGGGCCAACGTCCTGACTTTC | CASSLQGAGANVLTF
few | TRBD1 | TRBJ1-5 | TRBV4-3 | TGCGCCAGCAGCCAAGGAGACAGGGGGCAGCCCCAGCATTTT | CASSQGDRGQPQHF
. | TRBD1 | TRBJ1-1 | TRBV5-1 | TGCGCCAGCAGCCCTAGACAGGGAGCCCCACCAGGCACTGAAGCTTTCTTT | CASSPRQGAPPGTEAFF
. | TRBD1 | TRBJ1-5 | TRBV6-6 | TGTGCCACCTCAACAGGGGTGATCGGCAATCAGCCCCAGCATTTT | CATSTGVIGNQPQHF
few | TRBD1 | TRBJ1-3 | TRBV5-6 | TGTGCCAGCAGCTTGTTTCGGGACAGGGGTGAAACAGGAAACACCATATATTTT | CASSLFRDRGETGNTIYF
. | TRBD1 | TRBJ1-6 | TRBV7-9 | TGTGCCAGCAGCCTCCGACAGGGAAATAATTCACCCCTCCACTTT | CASSLRQGNNSPLHF
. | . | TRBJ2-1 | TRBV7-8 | TGTGCCAGCAGCGCCGGACTAGGGGGCTACAATGAGCAGTTCTTC | CASSAGLGGYNEQFF
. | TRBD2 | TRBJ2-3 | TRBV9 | TGTGCCAGCAGCGCGCTAGCGGGAGAATGGGAAGATACGCAGTATTTT | CASSALAGEWEDTQYF
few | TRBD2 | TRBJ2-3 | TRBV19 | TGTGCCAGTAGTAAGGGAGCGGGGGGGCGGACAGATACGCAGTATTTT | CASSKGAGGRTDTQYF
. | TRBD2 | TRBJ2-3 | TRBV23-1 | TGCGCCAGCGGGCGGAAAAGGACTAGCGGGTTTTTCACAGATACGCAGTATTTT | CASGRKRTSGFFTDTQYF
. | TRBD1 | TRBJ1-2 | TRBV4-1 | TGCGCCAGCAGCCCCCATGGGGACAGGCCTAACTATGGCTACACCTTC | CASSPHGDRPNYGYTF
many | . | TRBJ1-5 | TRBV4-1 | TGCGCCAGCAGCCAACTACCTCAGCCCCAGCATTTT | CASSQLPQPQHF
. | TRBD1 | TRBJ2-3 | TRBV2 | TGTGCCAGCCACACGGGACAGGATACGCAGTATTTT | CASHTGQDTQYF
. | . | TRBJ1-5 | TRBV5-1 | TGCGCCAGCAGACAGGGATCATCGAGCAATCAGCCCCAGCATTTT | CASRQGSSSNQPQHF
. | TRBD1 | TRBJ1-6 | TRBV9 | TGTGCCAGCAGCGTATCCCAGGGGGGTAATCCACCCCTCCACTTT | CASSVSQGGNPPLHF
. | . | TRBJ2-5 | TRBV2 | TGTGCCAGCAGTGAAGCGCGGCAGGCGGGAGAGACCCAGTACTTC | CASSEARQAGETQYF
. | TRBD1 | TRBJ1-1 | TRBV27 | TGTGCCAGCAGGAGACAGGGGGGGAACACTGAAGCTTTCTTT | CASRRQGGNTEAFF
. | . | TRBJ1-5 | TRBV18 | TGTGCCAGCTCGTCCGACAGTGATCAGCCCCAGCATTTT | CASSSDSDQPQHF
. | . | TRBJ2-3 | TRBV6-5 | TGTGCCACCTCGAAAGCTGATACGCAGTATTTT | CATSKADTQYF